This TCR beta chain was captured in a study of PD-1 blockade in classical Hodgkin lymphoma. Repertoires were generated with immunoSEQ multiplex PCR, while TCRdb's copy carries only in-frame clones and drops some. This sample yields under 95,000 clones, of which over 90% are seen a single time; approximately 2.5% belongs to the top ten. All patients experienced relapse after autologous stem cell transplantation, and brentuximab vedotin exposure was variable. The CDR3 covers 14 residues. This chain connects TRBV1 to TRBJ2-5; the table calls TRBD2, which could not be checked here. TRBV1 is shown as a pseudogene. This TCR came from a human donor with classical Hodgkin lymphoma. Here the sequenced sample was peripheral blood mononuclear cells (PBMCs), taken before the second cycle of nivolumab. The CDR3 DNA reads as TGCACCAGCACCCTCCCCTCCCGCCAAGAGACCCAGTACTTC. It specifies CTSTLPSRQETQYF.